This record covers a single TCR beta chain. Its target is not known. The same CDR3 is also encoded by other DNA sequences in this sample. With no exception, relapse followed autologous stem cell transplantation in all patients, and brentuximab vedotin exposure varied. The patients, who had relapsed/refractory classical Hodgkin lymphoma, achieved best responses of complete response, partial response or progressive disease. This record comes from a study of PD-1 blockade in classical Hodgkin lymphoma. General study results and limits: Initiation of nivolumab under 1 year after ASCT led to exclusion of patients. Researchers reported that CD4+ TCR diversity, though not CD8+, rose significantly by C4D1. Before treatment, TCR diversity in newly diagnosed patients was reportedly lower than in healthy donors.

The germline gives CDR1 SEHNR, CDR2 FQNEAQ (reference sequence). CDR3 size: 15 residues. Unmatched junction bases numbered 6, after V lost 5 bases and J lost 3 bases. The assay was immunoSEQ multiplex PCR, and TCRdb's table has in-frame clones only and misses some. The sample shows around 19,000 clones, more than 80% of them seen only once. This clonotype was sampled from a human donor with classical Hodgkin lymphoma. The sequencing here drew on peripheral blood mononuclear cells (PBMCs), taken before the second cycle of nivolumab. The chain is built from TRBV7-9 and TRBJ2-3; 9 bases fit TRBD1. The DNA of the CDR3 is TGTGCCAGCAGCCTGGACAGGGGTATTACAGATACGCAGTATTTT. Protein product: CASSLDRGITDTQYF.